This is a list of T cell receptor beta chains from one sample in a study of shared clonotypes between healthy human individuals. TCRdb's copy holds only in-frame clones and misses some; the assay was immunoSEQ multiplex PCR. The profile covers 2 million to 2.5 million clones, with 93% appearing a single time and under 2% taken by the ten largest. The material sequenced was naive CD8+ T cells from PBMCs. The receptors originated from a man younger than 35 in good health. Some clones in this sample may be carry-over from other donors' samples. Both conserved end residues are part of each CDR3. The D gene is left open where the match is weak. A row's size may be missing; if present it is once, few, many or a size class.

TRBV7-9	TRBD1	few	TRBJ2-7	TGTGCCAGCAGCCCTCAGGGGGCAAGGTACGAGCAGTACTTC	CASSPQGARYEQYF
TRBV28	TRBD2	.	TRBJ2-1	TGTGCCAGCAGACTAGCGGGAGATTCGGGTGAGCAGTTCTTC	CASRLAGDSGEQFF
TRBV9	.	.	TRBJ1-1	TGTGCCAGCAGCAGGATGGACACGATTGATGGGTACACTGAAGCTTTCTTT	CASSRMDTIDGYTEAFF
TRBV23-1	.	.	TRBJ2-7	TGCGCCAGCAGTCAATCGTGCAGATACGAGCAGTACTTC	CASSQSCRYEQYF
TRBV5-1	.	.	TRBJ2-1	TGCGCCAGCAGCCCCGAGGTTTCAGGAGGCGTGGATGAGCAGTTCTTC	CASSPEVSGGVDEQFF
TRBV11-1	.	.	TRBJ2-2	TGTGCCAGCAGCCCATACAGGGAAAGGGCCGGGGAGCTGTTTTTT	CASSPYRERAGELFF
TRBV20-1	.	.	TRBJ2-3	TGCAGTGCTAGGAAAACAGATACGCAGTATTTT	CSARKTDTQYF
TRBV30	.	.	TRBJ1-2	TGTGCCTGGAGTGTACCCACCCTGGAGGCTAACTATGGCTACACCTTC	CAWSVPTLEANYGYTF
TRBV28	TRBD2	.	TRBJ2-2	TGTGCCAGCAGTCCTACGGGAGGGCCAAAGCACGGGGAGCTGTTTTTT	CASSPTGGPKHGELFF
TRBV11-1	.	.	TRBJ2-7	TGTGCCAGCAGCTTAGTGGAGTCCTACGAGCAGTACTTC	CASSLVESYEQYF
TRBV4-1	TRBD2	.	TRBJ2-2	TGCGCCAGCAGCCAAGGGGCTAGCGGGAGAACGAGCGGGGAGCTGTTTTTT	CASSQGASGRTSGELFF
TRBV10-2	.	.	TRBJ2-3	TGCGCCAGCAGTGATAAGGCTCGTCAGACAGATACGCAGTATTTT	CASSDKARQTDTQYF
TRBV7-3	TRBD1	.	TRBJ1-2	TGTGCCAGCAGCCCCGGACAGGGGCCCTATGGCTACACCTTC	CASSPGQGPYGYTF
TRBV18	.	.	TRBJ1-5	TGTGCCAGCTCACCTACGAAAGGGATGGGAGCGATTCAGCCCCAGCATTTT	CASSPTKGMGAIQPQHF
TRBV6-6	.	once	TRBJ1-4	TGTGCCAGCAGTTACTTTCGGACCCCCAATGAAAAACTGTTTTTT	CASSYFRTPNEKLFF
TRBV28	.	.	TRBJ2-7	TGTGCCAGCAGTGGCCGGGCGGGGACCTACGAGCAGTACTTC	CASSGRAGTYEQYF
TRBV9	.	.	TRBJ2-3	TGTGCCAGCAGCGGGCGGGACACAGCAGATACGCAGTATTTT	CASSGRDTADTQYF
TRBV29-1	TRBD1	few	TRBJ1-1	TGCAGCGTCGGACAGGGCGCTGAAGCTTTCTTT	CSVGQGAEAFF
TRBV18	TRBD2	.	TRBJ2-7	TGTGCCAGCTCACCACTAGCGGGAGGTGTCGAGCAGTACTTC	CASSPLAGGVEQYF
TRBV4-1	TRBD2	.	TRBJ2-6	TGCGCCAGCAGCCAAGTGGCGGGAGTTGGTGGTCCCGGCGTCCTGACTTTC	CASSQVAGVGGPGVLTF
TRBV7-9	.	.	TRBJ2-7	TGTGCCAGCAGTTCCAACTACGAGCAGTACTTC	CASSSNYEQYF
TRBV5-5	.	.	TRBJ2-5	TGTGCCAGCAGCAATAGACAAGAGACCCAGTACTTC	CASSNRQETQYF
TRBV7-8	.	.	TRBJ2-4	TGTGCCAGCAGCTTAGTGGGAGCCCAGGCCAAAAACATTCAGTACTTC	CASSLVGAQAKNIQYF
TRBV19	.	.	TRBJ1-5	TGTGCCAGTAGTAAGGTGGGCCTTAGCAATCAGCCCCAGCATTTT	CASSKVGLSNQPQHF
TRBV4-1	TRBD1	.	TRBJ1-1	TGCGCCAGCAGCCAAGATCGGACAGGGAACACTGAAGCTTTCTTT	CASSQDRTGNTEAFF
TRBV28	TRBD1	.	TRBJ2-2	TGTGCCAGCAGTTTATGGGACAGGGGGGACACCGGGGAGCTGTTTTTT	CASSLWDRGDTGELFF
TRBV7-3	TRBD1	.	TRBJ1-2	TGTGCCAGCAGCTTAGGGGACAGGCGGATGGAGGGCTACACCTTC	CASSLGDRRMEGYTF
TRBV27	TRBD1	once	TRBJ2-7	TGTGCCAGCAGCCCGGCTCCCGGGACAGGGTCTAACGAGCAGTACTTC	CASSPAPGTGSNEQYF
TRBV28	.	.	TRBJ2-3	TGTGCCAGCAGTTTAGGGCAGCGTAAGATTGGACTGGGCCTGCCAGATACGCAGTATTTT	CASSLGQRKIGLGLPDTQYF
TRBV7-9	.	.	TRBJ1-4	TGTGCCAGCAGCCCCCCCTCCCGGGGACGCGGGACTGAAAAACTGTTTTTT	CASSPPSRGRGTEKLFF
TRBV5-4	TRBD1	.	TRBJ1-2	TGTGCCAGCCGACAGGGGGCTGGAGGCTACACCTTC	CASRQGAGGYTF
TRBV11-2	.	.	TRBJ2-4	TGTGCCAGCCTAGACTCCACCCACCTAGCCAAAAACATTCAGTACTTC	CASLDSTHLAKNIQYF
TRBV7-9	.	.	TRBJ1-2	TGTGCCAGCAGCGCCGACTATGGCTACACCTTC	CASSADYGYTF
TRBV28	.	.	TRBJ2-7	TGTGCCAGCAGTTTCCCTCTGTCGGCCCTCACTCCGTACGAGCAGTACTTC	CASSFPLSALTPYEQYF
TRBV18	.	.	TRBJ1-5	TGTGCCAGCTCACCACCGGAGAGGGTCGGGCAGCCCCAGCATTTT	CASSPPERVGQPQHF
TRBV2	TRBD2	.	TRBJ2-1	TGTGCCAGCAGTGAGCGTCTAGCGGGAGACGGTGAGCAGTTCTTC	CASSERLAGDGEQFF
TRBV29-1	.	.	TRBJ2-1	TGCAGCGTTGAAGCCCTGGCTAGCACCCTCAATGAGCAGTTCTTC	CSVEALASTLNEQFF
TRBV27	.	.	TRBJ2-2	TGTGCCAGCAGTTTACTGGGGGGTGGCGGGGAGCTGTTTTTT	CASSLLGGGGELFF
TRBV19	.	.	TRBJ1-5	TGTGCCAGTAGCACAGGGTCCAATCAGCCCCAGCATTTT	CASSTGSNQPQHF
TRBV7-9	.	few	TRBJ2-7	TGTGCCAGCAGCGCTCGATCCAACTACGAGCAGTACTTC	CASSARSNYEQYF
TRBV11-2	.	.	TRBJ2-1	TGTGCCAGCAGCCCCCGGGACTCACCTTACAATGAGCAGTTCTTC	CASSPRDSPYNEQFF
TRBV6-6	TRBD1	.	TRBJ1-4	TGTGCCAGCAGGGACGGACAGGGGGCACAAGGAGAAAAACTGTTTTTT	CASRDGQGAQGEKLFF